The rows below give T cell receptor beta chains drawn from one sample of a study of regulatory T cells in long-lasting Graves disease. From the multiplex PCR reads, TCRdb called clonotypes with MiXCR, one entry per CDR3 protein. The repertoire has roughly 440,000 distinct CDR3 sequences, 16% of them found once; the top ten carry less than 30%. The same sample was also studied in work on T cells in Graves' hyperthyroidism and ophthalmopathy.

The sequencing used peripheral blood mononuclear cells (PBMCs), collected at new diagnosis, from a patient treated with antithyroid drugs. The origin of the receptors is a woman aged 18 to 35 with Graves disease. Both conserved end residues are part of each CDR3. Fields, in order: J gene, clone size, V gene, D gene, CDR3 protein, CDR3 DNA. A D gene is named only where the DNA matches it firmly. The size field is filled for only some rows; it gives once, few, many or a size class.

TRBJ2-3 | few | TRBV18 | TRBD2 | CASSWGLAASTDTQYF | TGTGCCAGCTCATGGGGCCTAGCGGCTAGCACAGATACGCAGTATTTT
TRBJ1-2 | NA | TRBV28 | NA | CASSDLVGYTF | TGTGCCAGCAGTGACTTGGTGGGCTACACCTTC
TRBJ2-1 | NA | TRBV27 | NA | CASSLVGARYEQFF | TGTGCCAGCAGTTTAGTGGGGGCTCGCTACGAGCAGTTCTTC
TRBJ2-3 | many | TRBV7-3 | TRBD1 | CASSFSTGDSTDTQYF | TGTGCCAGCAGCTTTTCGACAGGGGACAGCACAGATACGCAGTATTTT
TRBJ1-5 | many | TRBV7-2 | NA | CASSFLVDQPQHF | TGTGCCAGCAGCTTCCTGGTGGATCAGCCCCAGCATTTT
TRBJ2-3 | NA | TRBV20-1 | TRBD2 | CSASAGLALSF | TGCAGTGCTAGCGCGGGACTAGCCCTAAGTTTT
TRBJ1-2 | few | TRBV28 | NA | CASSPPDSHLLGYGYTF | TGTGCCAGCAGCCCTCCGGACAGCCACCTGTTGGGCTACGGCTACACCTTC
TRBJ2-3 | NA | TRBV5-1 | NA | CASSWGDSYTDTQYF | TGCGCCAGCAGCTGGGGGGACAGCTACACAGATACGCAGTATTTT
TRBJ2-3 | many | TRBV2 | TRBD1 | CASSAGTGVADTQYF | TGTGCCAGCAGCGCCGGGACAGGGGTGGCAGATACGCAGTATTTT
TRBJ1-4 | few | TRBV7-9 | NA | CASSSGSATNEKLFF | TGTGCCAGCAGCTCGGGGTCCGCAACTAATGAAAAACTGTTTTTT
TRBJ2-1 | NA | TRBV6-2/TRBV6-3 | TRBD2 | CASSSWGLAGLDEQFF | TGTGCCAGCAGTTCCTGGGGACTAGCGGGGTTGGATGAGCAGTTCTTC
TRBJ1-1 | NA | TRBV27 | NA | CASSLAWRAGDTEAFF | TGTGCCAGCAGTCTAGCTTGGCGGGCCGGCGACACTGAAGCTTTCTTT
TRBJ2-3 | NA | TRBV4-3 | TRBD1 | CASSQEGTGGDTQYF | TGCGCCAGCAGCCAAGAGGGGACAGGGGGAGATACGCAGTATTTT
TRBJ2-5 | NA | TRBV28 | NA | CASSFLGGGETQYF | TGTGCCAGCAGTTTTTTGGGTGGTGGAGAGACCCAGTACTTC
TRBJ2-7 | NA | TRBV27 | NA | CASSLGHGDEQYF | TGTGCCAGCAGCCTGGGACACGGCGACGAGCAGTACTTC
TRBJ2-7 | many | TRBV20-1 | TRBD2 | CSASREGLSYEQYF | TGCAGTGCTAGCCGGGAGGGCCTCTCCTACGAGCAGTACTTC
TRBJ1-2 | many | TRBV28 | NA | CATELYGYTF | TGTGCCACCGAGCTCTATGGCTACACCTTC
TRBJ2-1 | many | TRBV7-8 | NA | CASSYDPGRQFF | TGTGCCAGCAGCTACGACCCGGGACGACAGTTCTTC
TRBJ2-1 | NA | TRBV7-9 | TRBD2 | CASSYNSGRANEQFF | TGTGCCAGCAGTTACAATAGCGGGAGGGCCAATGAGCAGTTCTTC
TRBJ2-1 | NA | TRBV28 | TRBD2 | CASSPPRLREASSYNEQFF | TGTGCCAGCAGTCCACCGAGACTGCGGGAGGCCAGCTCCTACAATGAGCAGTTCTTC
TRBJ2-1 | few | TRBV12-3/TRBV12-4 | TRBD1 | CASLRDRGLGNEQFF | TGTGCCAGCCTAAGGGACAGGGGGCTTGGGAATGAGCAGTTCTTC
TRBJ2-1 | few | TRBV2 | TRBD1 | CASSRQGYEQFF | TGTGCCAGCAGTAGACAGGGGTACGAGCAGTTCTTC
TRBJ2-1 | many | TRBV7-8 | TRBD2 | CASSPRISGSSYNEQFF | TGTGCCAGCAGCCCACGTATAAGCGGGAGCTCCTACAATGAGCAGTTCTTC
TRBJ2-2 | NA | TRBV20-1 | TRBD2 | CSVEGSSGRGTGELFF | TGCAGTGTTGAGGGGTCTAGCGGGAGGGGTACCGGGGAGCTGTTTTTT
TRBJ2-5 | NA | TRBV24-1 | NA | CATSGFQETQYF | TGTGCCACCAGTGGGTTCCAAGAGACCCAGTACTTC
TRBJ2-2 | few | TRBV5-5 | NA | CASSYEAAANTGELFF | TGTGCCAGCAGCTATGAAGCTGCGGCGAACACCGGGGAGCTGTTTTTT
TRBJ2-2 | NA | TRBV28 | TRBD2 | CASTPSGSDTGELFF | TGTGCCAGCACTCCTAGCGGGAGCGACACCGGGGAGCTGTTTTTT
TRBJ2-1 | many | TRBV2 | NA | CASSEDRLDRHNEQFF | TGTGCCAGCAGTGAAGATCGACTAGATAGGCACAATGAGCAGTTCTTC
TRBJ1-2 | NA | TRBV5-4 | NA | CASSIDSNYGYTF | TGTGCCAGCAGCATTGACAGTAACTATGGCTACACCTTC
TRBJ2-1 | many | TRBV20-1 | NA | CSAQPGGFGTNYNEQFF | TGCAGTGCCCAGCCAGGAGGTTTCGGAACCAACTACAATGAGCAGTTCTTC
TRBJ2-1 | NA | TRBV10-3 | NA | CAISEYGETEQFF | TGTGCCATCAGTGAGTATGGGGAGACTGAGCAGTTCTTC
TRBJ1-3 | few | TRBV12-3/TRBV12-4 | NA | CASSPGDSGNTIYF | TGTGCCAGCAGTCCCGGCGACTCTGGAAACACCATATATTTT
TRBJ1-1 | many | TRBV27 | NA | CASSLGRRTEAFF | TGTGCCAGCAGTTTAGGACGGAGAACTGAAGCTTTCTTT
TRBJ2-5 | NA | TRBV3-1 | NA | CASSQDPGRQETQYF | TGTGCCAGCAGCCAAGATCCTGGCAGACAAGAGACCCAGTACTTC
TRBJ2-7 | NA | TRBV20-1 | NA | CSAGDETYEQYF | TGCAGTGCTGGCGACGAAACCTACGAGCAGTACTTC
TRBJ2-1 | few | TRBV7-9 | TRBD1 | CATPPGQGNSNEQFF | TGTGCCACCCCGCCCGGACAGGGAAATTCTAATGAGCAGTTCTTC
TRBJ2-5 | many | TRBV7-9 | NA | CASSIGGGETQYF | TGTGCCAGCAGCATAGGGGGAGGAGAGACCCAGTACTTC
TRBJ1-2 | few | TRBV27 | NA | CASSDELNYGYTF | TGTGCCAGCAGCGACGAGCTTAACTATGGCTACACCTTC
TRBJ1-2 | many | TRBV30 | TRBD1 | CAWSTQGANYGYTF | TGTGCCTGGAGTACACAGGGGGCTAACTATGGCTACACCTTC
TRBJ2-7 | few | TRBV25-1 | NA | CASSETGSERTYEQYF | TGTGCCAGCAGTGAAACCGGCAGCGAAAGAACCTACGAGCAGTACTTC
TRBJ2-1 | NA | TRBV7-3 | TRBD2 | CASAGGGNEQFF | TGTGCCAGCGCGGGGGGAGGGAATGAGCAGTTCTTC
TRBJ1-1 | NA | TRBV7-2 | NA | CASSLQVGVGGVGSEAFF | TGTGCCAGCAGCTTACAGGTCGGGGTCGGGGGCGTCGGGTCTGAAGCTTTCTTT
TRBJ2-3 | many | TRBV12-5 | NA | CASGLGDTQYF | TGTGCTAGTGGTTTGGGAGATACGCAGTATTTT
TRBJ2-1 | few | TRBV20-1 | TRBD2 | CSALGLAGYNEQFF | TGCAGTGCCCTAGGACTAGCGGGATACAATGAGCAGTTCTTC
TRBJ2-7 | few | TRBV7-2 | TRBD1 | CASSTRTGSSYEQYF | TGTGCCAGCAGCACCCGGACAGGTTCTTCCTACGAGCAGTACTTC
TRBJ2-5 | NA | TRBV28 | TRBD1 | CASSRTGDQETQYF | TGTGCCAGCAGTCGGACAGGGGACCAAGAGACCCAGTACTTC
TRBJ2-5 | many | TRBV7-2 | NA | CASRRGTQETQYF | TGTGCCAGCAGAAGGGGGACACAAGAGACCCAGTACTTC
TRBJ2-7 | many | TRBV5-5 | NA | CASSFGRGYEQYF | TGTGCCAGCAGCTTTGGCAGGGGCTACGAGCAGTACTTC
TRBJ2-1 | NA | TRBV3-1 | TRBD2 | CASSQEGGLAGDKKGNEQFF | TGTGCCAGCAGCCAAGAAGGGGGACTAGCGGGAGACAAGAAGGGGAATGAGCAGTTCTTC
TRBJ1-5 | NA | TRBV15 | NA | CATSSTPKPTNNQPQHF | TGTGCCACCAGCAGCACCCCCAAGCCGACTAACAATCAGCCCCAGCATTTT
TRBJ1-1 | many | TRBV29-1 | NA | CSVEVGPNTEAFF | TGCAGCGTTGAGGTGGGACCGAACACTGAAGCTTTCTTT
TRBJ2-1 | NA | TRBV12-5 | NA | CASEGFPYNEQFF | TGTGCTAGTGAGGGTTTCCCTTACAATGAGCAGTTCTTC
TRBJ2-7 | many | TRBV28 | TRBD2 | CASSLGSTSGRYEQYF | TGTGCCAGCAGTTTAGGCTCGACTAGCGGGAGGTACGAGCAGTACTTC